Listed below are T cell receptor beta chains from one sample, sequenced in a study of glioma-infiltrating T cells. In TCRdb, the multiplex PCR reads were re-called with MiXCR into one record per CDR3 protein. Of about 140,000 distinct CDR3 sequences in the sample, roughly two fifths were seen once. Sample: glioma tissue, nonneoplastic brain tissue, or PBMCs (not recorded which). These receptors all come from a human donor with low-grade glioma or glioblastoma, undergoing nonglioma brain surgery, or in good health (not recorded which). The CDR3 runs from the conserved cysteine through the conserved F or W. Each record gives: V gene, D gene, clone size, J gene, CDR3 protein, CDR3 DNA. A D gene is named only where the DNA matches it firmly. Only some rows state a clone size, as once, few, many or a class for expanded clones.

TRBV12-3/TRBV12-4	-	-	TRBJ2-5	CASSSIGFRGTQYF	TGTGCCAGCAGTTCTATCGGGTTCAGAGGGACCCAGTACTTC
TRBV18	TRBD1	-	TRBJ1-2	CASSPTLQGMDGYTF	TGTGCCAGCTCGCCAACCCTACAGGGGATGGATGGCTACACCTTC
TRBV5-6	-	-	TRBJ2-3	CASSRGTGLADTQYF	TGTGCCAGCAGCCGGGGTACAGGGCTAGCAGATACGCAGTATTTT
TRBV18	TRBD2	-	TRBJ2-1	CASSPVTSGHEQFF	TGTGCCAGCTCACCGGTGACTAGCGGGCATGAGCAGTTCTTC
TRBV4-2	TRBD1	few	TRBJ1-6	CASSMAGTVNSPLHF	TGTGCCAGCAGCATGGCCGGGACAGTAAATTCACCCCTCCACTTT
TRBV5-4	TRBD1	-	TRBJ2-1	CASSAQDRDYNEQFF	TGTGCCAGCAGCGCCCAGGACAGGGACTACAATGAGCAGTTCTTC
TRBV7-2	-	-	TRBJ1-5	CASSLERWQPQHF	TGTGCCAGCAGCTTAGAGCGGTGGCAGCCCCAGCATTTT
TRBV6-1	TRBD1	-	TRBJ2-3	CASSPRTGTGTDTQYF	TGTGCCAGCAGTCCGAGGACAGGGACGGGGACAGATACGCAGTATTTT
TRBV4-3	-	-	TRBJ2-3	CASSRPTDTQYF	TGCGCCAGCAGCAGACCCACAGATACGCAGTATTTT
TRBV27	-	-	TRBJ2-3	CASSSQRTPPSTDTQYF	TGTGCCAGCAGTTCCCAACGGACACCACCTAGCACAGATACGCAGTATTTT
TRBV28	-	-	TRBJ2-7	CASSFLANSYNEQYF	TGTGCCAGCAGTTTCCTGGCGAACTCCTACAATGAGCAGTACTTC
TRBV10-2	TRBD2	few	TRBJ2-1	CASSVLARDNEQFF	TGCGCCAGCAGTGTACTAGCGAGAGACAATGAGCAGTTCTTC
TRBV25-1	TRBD2	many	TRBJ2-5	CASSGGGPGETQYF	TGTGCCAGCAGCGGGGGGGGACCCGGGGAGACCCAGTACTTC